Following are 28 T cell receptor beta chains from one sample sequenced in a study of shared clonotypes between healthy human individuals. Naive CD8 cells lacked CD45RO and underwent positive selection for CCR7, leaving out terminally differentiated effector memory CD45RA+ cells. Here immunoSEQ multiplex PCR was the method, and the copy in TCRdb shows in-frame clones only, minus some. The profile covers 1.5 million to 2.5 million clones, with about 95% appearing a single time and more than 0.95% taken by the ten largest. The sequenced sample was naive CD8+ T cells sorted from blood. The receptors come from a man aged 18 to 29 in good health.

The gene calls are TRBV30 and TRBJ2-1; 7 bases are a match to TRBD1. CDR3 length: 17 amino acids. The ends lost 3 bases at V and 3 bases at J; junction bases unmatched: 14. Germline V gene data show CDR1 as GTSNPN and CDR2 as SVGIG (reference sequence). DNA of the CDR3: TGTGCCTGGAGCGTCCTTTCCGGGACAGATAGCTACAATGAGCAGTTCTTC. Amino acids: CAWSVLSGTDSYNEQFF.

The rearrangement links TRBV9 to TRBJ2-3; D tentatively fits TRBD1 or TRBD2 (6 bases each). The CDR3 covers 15 residues. The V and J ends lost 0 bases and 5 bases respectively, with 13 bases between them. From germline, CDR1 is SGDLS and CDR2 YYNGEE. The CDR3 region is CASSVGGGSVDTQYF. The CDR3 DNA is TGTGCCAGCAGCGTAGGAGGGGGGAGCGTAGATACGCAGTATTTT.

Comments on this clone: Within the sample, other DNA sequences also encode this same CDR3. V usage is TRBV4-1 and J usage is TRBJ2-5, with a possible D match to TRBD2 (5 bases). Germline V gene sequence: CDR1 MGHRA, CDR2 YSYEKL. The CDR3 spans 14 residues. Trimming shortened V by 0 bases and J by 2 bases, and 7 bases separated the two germline ends. Written as DNA, the CDR3 is TGCGCCAGCAGCCAAGATCGAGGGCAAGAGACCCAGTACTTC. It encodes CASSQDRGQETQYF.

CDR3 region: CASSRLLAGAQETQYF. CDR3 bases: TGTGCCAGCAGCCGATTACTAGCGGGGGCCCAAGAGACCCAGTACTTC. The chain links TRBV7-9 to TRBJ2-5; 11 bases map to TRBD2. After removal of 5 bases from V and 1 base from J, the junction contained 6 bases not matched to a gene. Germline CDR1 and CDR2: SEHNR and FQNEAQ (reference sequence). The CDR3 is made up of 16 amino acids.

Comments on this clone: Other DNA sequences from this sample encode an identical CDR3 as well. The rearrangement joins TRBV27 to TRBJ1-5, with unresolved D. Between the trimmed V and J ends, which lost 1 base and 1 base, there was a span of 8 bases. Germline CDR1 is MNHEY and CDR2 is SMNVEV (reference sequence). The CDR3 runs 15 residues. CDR3 DNA: TGTGCCAGCAGTTTATACACGGGGAGCAATCAGCCCCAGCATTTT. Protein: CASSLYTGSNQPQHF.

This chain links TRBV13 with TRBJ2-7; D may be TRBD2 (6 bases). Germline CDR1 reads PRHDT; CDR2 reads FYEKMQ (reference sequence). The length of the CDR3 is 14 residues. The V gene lost 4 bases and the J gene lost 3 bases, with 13 bases spanning the gap. The CDR3 loop is CASSWGDGIYEQYF. As DNA, the CDR3 is TGTGCCAGCAGCTGGGGGGATGGCATCTACGAGCAGTACTTC.

The chain is built from TRBV14 and TRBJ2-1; D ambiguous. Trimming took 0 bases from V and 2 from J, leaving 14 bases between them. The CDR3 is 17 residues long. Germline values: CDR1 SGHDN, CDR2 FVKESK. CDR3 coding DNA: TGTGCCAGCAGCCAAGATGTGGCCCCCGTCACCTACAATGAGCAGTTCTTC. This translates into CASSQDVAPVTYNEQFF.

The rearrangement joins TRBV4-3 to TRBJ1-4; 11 bases match TRBD1. Germline V lookup: CDR1 LGHNA, CDR2 YSLEER. J lost 7 bases, V lost 0 bases, and 4 bases had no gene match. The CDR3 runs 16 residues. For the CDR3, the DNA is TGCGCCAGCAGCCAAGATGGGACAGGGGGAGGTGAAAAACTGTTTTTT. Translation gives CASSQDGTGGGEKLFF.

The J gene is TRBJ1-5, the V gene TRBV30; D not resolved. Germline lookup yields CDR1 GTSNPN and CDR2 SVGIG (reference sequence). This CDR3 is built from 14 residues. Trimming removed 1 base from V and 1 base from J, with 8 bases in between. CDR3 DNA: TGTGCCTGGAGTGGGGCAGAAAGCAATCAGCCCCAGCATTTT. Translated: CAWSGAESNQPQHF.

Comment on this clone: The same CDR3 arises from other DNA sequences in this sample as well. This chain joins TRBV4-1 and TRBJ2-2, with D possibly being TRBD2 (5 bases). The CDR3 extends over 14 amino acids. The germline gives CDR1 MGHRA, CDR2 YSYEKL. With 1 base removed from V and 5 bases from J, the gap between germline ends came to 8 bases. The DNA for the CDR3 is TGCGCCAGCAGCCAAGCCGAGGGTACCGGGGAGCTGTTTTTT. This codes for CASSQAEGTGELFF.

This sequence joins TRBV7-9 and TRBJ2-5; the D is unclear. Germline CDR1 and CDR2: SEHNR and FQNEAQ (reference sequence). V shed 2 bases and J shed 3 bases, with 19 bases lying between them. There are 17 residues in the CDR3. The CDR3 DNA is TGTGCCAGCAGCTTACCCTACCTCGGCCAGAAGGAAGAGACCCAGTACTTC. Translated: CASSLPYLGQKEETQYF.

The chain recombines TRBV19 with TRBJ1-1; TRBD1 agrees at 12 bases. The CDR3 covers 14 residues. J gave up 6 bases and V 5 bases, and 4 bases lay outside the gene matches. Looked up from germline, CDR1 is LNHDA and CDR2 is SQIVND (reference sequence). The CDR3, as DNA: TGTGCCAGTAGTCCCGGGACAGGGGGCTCTGAAGCTTTCTTT. Its translation: CASSPGTGGSEAFF. The entire variable domain, with the rest obtained from reference TRBV19 and TRBJ1-1, is as follows: DGGITQSPKYLFRKEGQNVTLSCEQNLNHDAMYWYRQDPGQGLRLIYYSQIVNDFQKGDIAEGYSVSREKKESFPLTVTSAQKNPTAFYLCASSPGTGGSEAFFGQGTRLTVV.

Note on this clone: The identical CDR3 is also encoded by other nucleotide sequences in the sample. The V and J genes are TRBV4-1 and TRBJ2-7; D unresolved. The CDR3 has 13 residues. V lost 4 bases and J lost 1, with 8 bases in between. Germline V gene sequence: CDR1 MGHRA, CDR2 YSYEKL. This CDR3 reads CASSPRASYEQYF. CDR3 DNA: TGCGCCAGCAGCCCCCGGGCGTCCTACGAGCAGTACTTC.

J is TRBJ2-5 and V is TRBV4-2; unclear D gene. With 1 base removed from V and 3 bases from J, the gap between germline ends came to 6 bases. CDR3 length: 13 amino acids. Germline CDR1 LGHNA, CDR2 YNFKEQ. The CDR3 coding sequence is TGTGCCAGCAGCCAAGTCCGAGAAGAGACCCAGTACTTC. Protein product: CASSQVREETQYF.

This chain connects TRBV19 to TRBJ1-2; no firm D call. Germline V lookup: CDR1 LNHDA, CDR2 SQIVND (reference sequence). Trimming pared 3 bases from V and 5 bases from J, leaving 13 bases between. The CDR3 has 14 residues. The CDR3 here is CASSMEADGYGYTF. In DNA, the CDR3 is TGTGCCAGTAGTATGGAGGCAGACGGGTATGGCTACACCTTC.

The chain is built from TRBV19 and TRBJ2-7; D may be TRBD1 or TRBD2 (5 bases each). CDR1 is LNHDA, CDR2 SQIVND, per germline (reference sequence). V was shortened by 4 bases and J by 7 bases, with 11 bases between the two germline ends. There are 12 residues in the CDR3. CDR3 nucleotide sequence: TGTGCCAGTAGTAGCCAGGGAGTAGAGCAGTACTTC. The encoded protein is CASSSQGVEQYF.

CDR3 in amino acids: CASSLDLRGYEQYF. For the CDR3, the DNA is TGTGCCAGCAGCTTAGACTTGCGGGGCTACGAGCAGTACTTC. The chain combines TRBV11-2 with TRBJ2-7; TRBD2 is a possible D gene (6 bases). This CDR3 comprises 14 residues. The V gene's germline CDR1 is SGHAT and CDR2 FQNNGV. V shed 0 bases and J shed 3 bases, with 9 bases lying between them.

The rearrangement uses TRBV5-4 and TRBJ2-7, with 7 bases fitting TRBD2. The CDR3 is 13 amino acids. V was clipped by 3 bases and J by 4 bases; unmatched bases: 4. CDR1 and CDR2 (germline): SGHNT, YYREEE (reference sequence). Written as DNA, the CDR3 is TGTGCCAGCAGCTCCAACGGGGGGTACGAGCAGTACTTC. Translating it yields CASSSNGGYEQYF.

V usage is TRBV27 and J usage is TRBJ2-7; 9 bases align to TRBD2. The CDR3 has 13 amino acids. The V segment lost 4 bases and the J segment 6 bases; nucleotides outside the gene matches: 4. Germline CDR1 MNHEY, CDR2 SMNVEV (reference sequence). The CDR3 spells CASSWRGGSEQYF. DNA of the CDR3: TGTGCCAGCAGTTGGCGGGGGGGCTCCGAGCAGTACTTC.

The rearrangement joins TRBV6-1 to TRBJ1-2; D not certain. This CDR3 region has 16 residues. With 2 bases removed from V and 3 bases from J, the gap between germline ends came to 16 bases. Per germline, CDR1 MNHNS and CDR2 SASEGT. CDR3 bases: TGTGCCAGCAGTGAAAGGCTAGGGCTCATATACTATGGCTACACCTTC. It specifies CASSERLGLIYYGYTF.

The rearrangement links TRBV5-6 to TRBJ2-5; 9 bases are a match to TRBD1. Germline V CDR1 and CDR2: SGHDT, YYEEEE. J gave up 5 bases and V 3 bases, and 8 bases lay outside the gene matches. This CDR3 is 15 amino acids long. The CDR3 nucleotides are TGTGCCAGCAGCTGGGGGACAGGGTTAGGGGAGACCCAGTACTTC. It translates to CASSWGTGLGETQYF.

The sample holds one count of this clone. The chain recombines TRBV19 with TRBJ1-1; tentative D call: TRBD1 (5 bases). V was pared by 7 bases and J by 2 bases, with 14 bases between. Germline V CDR1 and CDR2: LNHDA, SQIVND (reference sequence). This CDR3 region has 14 residues. CDR3 amino acids: CASTPGWGNTEAFF. The CDR3 nucleotides are TGTGCCAGTACCCCAGGGTGGGGTAACACTGAAGCTTTCTTT.

V is TRBV11-2 and J is TRBJ2-3, with 12 positions matching TRBD2. The CDR3 is 16 amino acids. The V gene end was trimmed by 4 bases and the J gene end by 4 bases; junction bases not matched to a gene: 6. Germline V gene data show CDR1 as SGHAT and CDR2 as FQNNGV. The DNA for the CDR3 is TGTGCCAGCAGCTCCCTAGCGGGGGGGCTGTCAGATACGCAGTATTTT. This sequence encodes CASSSLAGGLSDTQYF.

This clone came up once. The genes are TRBV6-5 and TRBJ2-7, with TRBD2 identical over 12 bases. This CDR3 has 14 amino acids. The germline V gene encodes CDR1 MNHEY and CDR2 SVGAGI. The junction had 5 bases not matched to a gene; V was cut back by 3 bases and J by 8 bases. The CDR3 nucleotides read TGTGCCAGCAGTTATGAGACTAGCGGGAGAAAGCAGTACTTC. Protein: CASSYETSGRKQYF.

The V gene is TRBV6-6, the J gene TRBJ2-2; D not resolved. V was clipped by 4 bases and J by 2 bases, with 11 bases between them. In germline, CDR1 is MNHNY, CDR2 SVGAGI (reference sequence). The CDR3 contains 15 residues. The CDR3 bases are TGTGCCAGCAGTTCCCTGGTGGTCAACACCGGGGAGCTGTTTTTT. As protein: CASSSLVVNTGELFF.

The chain recombines TRBV19 with TRBJ2-1, with 10 bases lining up with TRBD2. CDR1 is LNHDA and CDR2 is SQIVND in the germline V gene (reference sequence). The CDR3 has 15 amino acids. The trim removed 3 bases at V and 4 bases at J, leaving 3 bases unmatched. The CDR3 DNA follows: TGTGCCAGTAGTATGGCAGCGGGAGGGTACAATGAGCAGTTCTTC. Translation: CASSMAAGGYNEQFF.

The genes are TRBV2 and TRBJ1-1, with D unresolved. Trimming cost V 3 bases and J 5 bases, with 7 bases left between them. This CDR3 is 12 amino acids long. Germline CDR1 reads SNHLY; CDR2 reads FYNNEI. In DNA form, the CDR3 reads TGTGCCAGCAGTGACTGGAGAACTGAAGCTTTCTTT. Residues: CASSDWRTEAFF.

This chain uses TRBV29-1 with TRBJ2-1; 13 bases line up with TRBD2. Germline CDR1 and CDR2: SQVTM and ANQGSEA. CDR3 length equals 13 residues. V lost 6 bases and J lost 8; bases outside the gene matches: 4. DNA for the CDR3: TGCAGCGTCGGACTAGCGGGAGACTATGAGCAGTTCTTC. Residues: CSVGLAGDYEQFF.